The 10 T cell receptor beta chains in this list originate from one sample, sequenced in a study of CD8 T cells in ankylosing spondylitis. TCRdb processed the 5' RACE reads anew with MiXCR; each CDR3 protein has one entry. The data show 200,000 to 250,000 distinct CDR3 sequences, roughly 10% seen once. Sample: blood, either unsorted or a sorted T cell fraction (not recorded which). These receptors came from a male donor with ankylosing spondylitis or in good health (not recorded which).

This clonotype has a count of ten or more. CDR3 bases: TGTGCCAGCAGCCAAGGTTTAGGGGTCCAGAACACTGAAGCTTTCTTT. Amino acid sequence: CASSQGLGVQNTEAFF. The rearrangement joins TRBV4-2 to TRBJ1-1, with D possibly being TRBD1 (5 bases). The germline V and J ends were trimmed by 1 base and 1 base, with 13 bases remaining between them. There are 16 residues in the CDR3. Per germline, CDR1 LGHNA and CDR2 YNFKEQ.

In its sample, this clonotype was seen many times. The chain couples TRBV29-1 to TRBJ2-1; 7 bases map to TRBD1. After removal of 4 bases from V and 7 bases from J, the junction contained 16 bases not matched to a gene. Per the germline V gene, CDR1 is SQVTM and CDR2 is ANQGSEA. The CDR3 spans 16 residues. The CDR3 loop reads CSVARGVGTDANEQFF. CDR3 nucleotide sequence: TGCAGCGTTGCTCGGGGAGTCGGGACAGATGCGAATGAGCAGTTCTTC.

Ten or more counts support this clonotype. The chain combines TRBV20-1 with TRBJ2-3, with TRBD2 matching over 10 bases. Trimming removed 5 bases from V and 3 bases from J; junction bases left unmatched: 5. The CDR3 loop spans 14 amino acids. CDR1 DFQATT and CDR2 SNEGSKA come from the germline V gene (reference sequence). The CDR3 nucleotides are TGCAGTGCTCCTACTAGCGGGGTTACAGATACGCAGTATTTT. This codes for CSAPTSGVTDTQYF.

The sample holds many counts of this clonotype. The chain carries TRBV5-1 and TRBJ1-2; the D gene is possibly TRBD1 (5 bases). The V and J ends lost 0 bases and 8 bases respectively, with 17 bases between them. This CDR3 contains 15 residues. Germline V gene lookup returns CDR1 SGHRS and CDR2 YFSETQ. The CDR3 region is CASSLEGYGTRGYTF. CDR3 bases: TGCGCCAGCAGCTTGGAGGGGTACGGTACTCGAGGCTACACCTTC.

The table lists this clonotype with many counts. This rearrangement joins TRBV5-1 to TRBJ2-3; 8 bases line up with TRBD2. V lost 4 bases, J lost 0 bases, and 4 bases stayed unmatched. The CDR3 contains 15 residues. Germline assignment: CDR1 SGHRS and CDR2 YFSETQ. In DNA form, the CDR3 reads TGCGCCAGCAGCACGAGCGGGGGCAGCACAGATACGCAGTATTTT. It yields the protein CASSTSGGSTDTQYF. Complete variable domain (other parts from reference TRBV5-1 and TRBJ2-3): KAGVTQTPRYLIKTRGQQVTLSCSPISGHRSVSWYQQTPGQGLQFLFEYFSETQRNKGNFPGRFSGRQFSNSRSEMNVSTLELGDSALYLCASSTSGGSTDTQYFGPGTRLTVL.

This chain connects TRBV29-1 to TRBJ2-7; D remains unclear. There are 11 residues in the CDR3. CDR1 and CDR2 (germline): SQVTM, ANQGSEA. V dropped 3 bases and J dropped 5 bases, with 8 bases sitting between them. The CDR3 bases are TGCAGCGTTGAGGTTGTAGACGAGCAGTACTTC. Translation: CSVEVVDEQYF.

This clonotype was detected many times. The chain couples TRBV3-1 to TRBJ2-3; D unresolved. V was shortened by 0 bases and J by 6 bases, with 7 bases between the two germline ends. Germline CDR1 reads LGHDT; CDR2 reads YNNKEL (reference sequence). The CDR3 is 13 amino acids. The CDR3 loop is CASSQDAEDTQYF. The CDR3 DNA sequence: TGTGCCAGCAGCCAAGACGCAGAGGATACGCAGTATTTT.

The chain uses TRBV27 and TRBJ2-2, with D tentatively TRBD1 (8 bases). Germline values: CDR1 MNHEY, CDR2 SMNVEV (reference sequence). The ends were cut back, 5 bases at V and 6 bases at J, with 10 bases in the middle. This CDR3 comprises 13 residues. Written as DNA, the CDR3 is TGTGCCAGCAGTACAGGGGGGGCCGGGGAGCTGTTTTTT. Protein sequence: CASSTGGAGELFF.

This clonotype was counted only a few times. The chain's CDR3 is CASSQGLAPEDTQYF. In DNA, the CDR3 is TGTGCCAGCAGCCAGGGACTAGCACCTGAGGATACGCAGTATTTT. The chain combines TRBV4-2 with TRBJ2-3, with TRBD2 matching over 9 bases. CDR1 and CDR2 from the germline V gene are LGHNA and YNFKEQ. The CDR3 length is 15 residues. Unmatched junction bases numbered 7, after V lost 3 bases and J lost 6 bases.

This clonotype was recorded at least ten times. The chain joins TRBV12-3 or TRBV12-4 to TRBJ2-1, with D uncertain. Deletions cut 5 bases from V and 7 bases from J, with 12 bases between. The CDR3 runs 13 residues. This CDR3 reads CASSLLRTNEQFF. The CDR3 bases are TGTGCCAGCAGTCTCCTTCGCACGAATGAGCAGTTCTTC.